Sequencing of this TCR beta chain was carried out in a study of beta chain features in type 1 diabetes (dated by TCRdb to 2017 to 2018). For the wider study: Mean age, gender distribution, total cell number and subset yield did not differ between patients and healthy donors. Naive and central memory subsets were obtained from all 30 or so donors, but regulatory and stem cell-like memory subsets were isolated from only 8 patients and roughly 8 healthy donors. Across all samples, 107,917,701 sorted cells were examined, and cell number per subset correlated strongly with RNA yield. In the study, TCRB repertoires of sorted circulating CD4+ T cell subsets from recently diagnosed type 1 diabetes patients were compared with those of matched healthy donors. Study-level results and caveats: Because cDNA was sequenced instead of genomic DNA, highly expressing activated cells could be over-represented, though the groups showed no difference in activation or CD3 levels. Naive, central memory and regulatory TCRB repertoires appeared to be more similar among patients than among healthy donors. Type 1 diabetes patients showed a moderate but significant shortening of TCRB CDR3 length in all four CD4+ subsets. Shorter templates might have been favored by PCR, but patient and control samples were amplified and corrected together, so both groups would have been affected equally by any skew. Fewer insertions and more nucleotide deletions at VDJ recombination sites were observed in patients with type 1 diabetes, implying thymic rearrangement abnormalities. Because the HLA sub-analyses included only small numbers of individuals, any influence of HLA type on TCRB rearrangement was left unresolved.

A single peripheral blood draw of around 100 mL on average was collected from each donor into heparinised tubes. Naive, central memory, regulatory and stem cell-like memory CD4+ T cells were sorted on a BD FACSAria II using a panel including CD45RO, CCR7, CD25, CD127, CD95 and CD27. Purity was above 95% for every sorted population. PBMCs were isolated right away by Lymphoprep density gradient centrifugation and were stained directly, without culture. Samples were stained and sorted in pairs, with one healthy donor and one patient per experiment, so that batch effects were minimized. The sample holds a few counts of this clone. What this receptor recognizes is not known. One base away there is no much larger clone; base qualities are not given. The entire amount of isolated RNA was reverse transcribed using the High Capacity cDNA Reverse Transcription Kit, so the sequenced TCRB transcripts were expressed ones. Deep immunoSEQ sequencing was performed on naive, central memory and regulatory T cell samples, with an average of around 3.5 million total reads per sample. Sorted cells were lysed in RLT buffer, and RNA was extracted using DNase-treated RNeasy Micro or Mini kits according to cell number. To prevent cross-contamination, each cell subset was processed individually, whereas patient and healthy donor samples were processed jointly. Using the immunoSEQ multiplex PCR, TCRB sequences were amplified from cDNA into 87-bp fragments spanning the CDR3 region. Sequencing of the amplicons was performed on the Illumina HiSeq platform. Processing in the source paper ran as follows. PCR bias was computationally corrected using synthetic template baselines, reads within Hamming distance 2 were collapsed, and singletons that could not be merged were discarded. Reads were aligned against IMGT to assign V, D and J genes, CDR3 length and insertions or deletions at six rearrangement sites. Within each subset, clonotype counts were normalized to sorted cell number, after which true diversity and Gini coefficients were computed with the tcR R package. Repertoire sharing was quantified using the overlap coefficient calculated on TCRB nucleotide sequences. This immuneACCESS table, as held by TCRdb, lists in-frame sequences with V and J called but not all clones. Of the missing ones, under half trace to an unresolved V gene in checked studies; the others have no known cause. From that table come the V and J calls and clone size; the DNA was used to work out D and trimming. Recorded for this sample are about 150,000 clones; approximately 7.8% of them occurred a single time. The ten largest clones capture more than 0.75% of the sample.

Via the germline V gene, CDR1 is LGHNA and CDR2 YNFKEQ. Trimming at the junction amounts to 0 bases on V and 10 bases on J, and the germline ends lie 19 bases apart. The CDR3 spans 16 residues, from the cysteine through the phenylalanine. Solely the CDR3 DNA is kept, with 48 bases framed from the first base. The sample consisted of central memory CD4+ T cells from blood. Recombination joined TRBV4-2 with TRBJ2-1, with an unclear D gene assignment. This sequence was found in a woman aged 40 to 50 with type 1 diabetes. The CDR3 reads CASSQEARPPEEEQFF. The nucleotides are TGTGCCAGCAGCCAAGAAGCTAGACCCCCTGAAGAAGAGCAGTTCTTC.